A selection of T cell receptor beta chains follows, all from one sample in a study of shared T cell receptors in the human thymus. Assay used: immunoSEQ multiplex PCR; TCRdb lists only in-frame clones, some missing. The table includes under 850,000 clones, 70% to 90% detected once. These data were also reused for a study on human thymus T cells.

Sequencing was carried out using thymocytes. These TCRs come from a boy younger than two with a congenital heart defect. Both conserved end residues are part of each CDR3. Fields, in order: J gene, D gene, clone size, V gene, CDR3 protein, CDR3 DNA. A D gene is named only where the DNA matches it firmly. Clone size is shown for a subset of rows, as once, few, many or a class of expanded clone.

J gene: TRBJ2-4
D gene: -
clone size: -
V gene: TRBV9
CDR3 protein: CASSVEDQGDIQYF
CDR3 DNA: TGTGCCAGCAGCGTAGAGGACCAGGGTGACATTCAGTACTTC

J gene: TRBJ2-6
D gene: -
clone size: -
V gene: TRBV11-2
CDR3 protein: CASSPEEAFRGAGANVLTF
CDR3 DNA: TGTGCCAGCAGCCCCGAGGAGGCCTTCAGGGGGGCTGGGGCCAACGTCCTGACTTTC

J gene: TRBJ2-7
D gene: -
clone size: -
V gene: TRBV21-1
CDR3 protein: CARGLAGWYEQYF
CDR3 DNA: TGTGCCAGGGGGTTGGCAGGGTGGTACGAGCAGTACTTC

J gene: TRBJ1-5
D gene: -
clone size: -
V gene: TRBV7-9
CDR3 protein: CASSAGGAQHF
CDR3 DNA: TGTGCCAGCAGCGCCGGGGGTGCCCAGCATTTT

J gene: TRBJ1-2
D gene: TRBD1
clone size: -
V gene: TRBV5-8
CDR3 protein: CASINPGQATWSDYNYGYTF
CDR3 DNA: TGTGCCAGCATCAACCCGGGACAGGCCACCTGGTCTGATTATAACTATGGCTACACCTTC

J gene: TRBJ2-7
D gene: TRBD2
clone size: -
V gene: TRBV18
CDR3 protein: CASSPRKLAGEISYEQYF
CDR3 DNA: TGTGCCAGCTCACCACGAAAACTAGCGGGAGAAATATCCTACGAGCAGTACTTC

J gene: TRBJ2-7
D gene: -
clone size: -
V gene: TRBV11-3
CDR3 protein: CASSLGTPSSYEQYF
CDR3 DNA: TGTGCCAGCAGCTTAGGAACCCCTAGCTCCTACGAGCAGTACTTC

J gene: TRBJ2-7
D gene: -
clone size: -
V gene: TRBV28
CDR3 protein: CASSLIPRDSDEQYF
CDR3 DNA: TGTGCCAGCAGTTTAATCCCCCGGGACTCGGACGAGCAGTACTTC

J gene: TRBJ1-3
D gene: -
clone size: -
V gene: TRBV6-6
CDR3 protein: CASSYCVASSGNTIYF
CDR3 DNA: TGTGCCAGCAGTTACTGCGTCGCCTCCTCTGGAAACACCATATATTTT

J gene: TRBJ1-4
D gene: -
clone size: -
V gene: TRBV18
CDR3 protein: CASSPPREGNEKLFF
CDR3 DNA: TGTGCCAGCTCACCACCCAGGGAGGGTAATGAAAAACTGTTTTTT

J gene: TRBJ1-3
D gene: -
clone size: -
V gene: TRBV4-2
CDR3 protein: CASSQAQQGSGNTIYF
CDR3 DNA: TGTGCCAGCAGCCAAGCTCAGCAGGGCTCTGGAAACACCATATATTTT

J gene: TRBJ2-1
D gene: TRBD2
clone size: few
V gene: TRBV29-1
CDR3 protein: CSVGVAGGEHNEQFF
CDR3 DNA: TGCAGCGTTGGCGTAGCGGGAGGGGAACACAATGAGCAGTTCTTC

J gene: TRBJ1-5
D gene: TRBD1
clone size: -
V gene: TRBV7-2
CDR3 protein: CASSSQTGEQPQHF
CDR3 DNA: TGTGCCAGCAGCTCCCAGACAGGGGAACAGCCCCAGCATTTT

J gene: TRBJ1-2
D gene: TRBD1
clone size: -
V gene: TRBV2
CDR3 protein: CASSAVEATGVSGYTF
CDR3 DNA: TGTGCCAGCAGTGCCGTCGAAGCCACAGGGGTGTCTGGCTACACCTTC

J gene: TRBJ1-2
D gene: TRBD1
clone size: -
V gene: TRBV5-4
CDR3 protein: CASSLQGTGGGYGYTF
CDR3 DNA: TGTGCCAGCAGCTTACAAGGGACAGGAGGCGGCTATGGCTACACCTTC

J gene: TRBJ2-1
D gene: TRBD1
clone size: -
V gene: TRBV6-6
CDR3 protein: CASRITGGGGGEQFF
CDR3 DNA: TGTGCCAGCAGGATTACAGGGGGCGGTGGCGGTGAGCAGTTCTTC

J gene: TRBJ2-3
D gene: TRBD2
clone size: -
V gene: TRBV5-1
CDR3 protein: CASSPGLAGADTQYF
CDR3 DNA: TGCGCCAGCAGCCCAGGACTAGCGGGAGCAGATACGCAGTATTTT

J gene: TRBJ2-7
D gene: -
clone size: -
V gene: TRBV28
CDR3 protein: CASEEGGTYEQYF
CDR3 DNA: TGTGCCAGCGAAGAGGGAGGCACCTACGAGCAGTACTTC

J gene: TRBJ1-5
D gene: TRBD1
clone size: -
V gene: TRBV11-2
CDR3 protein: CASGTDPRSQPQHF
CDR3 DNA: TGTGCCAGTGGGACAGACCCCCGTAGTCAGCCCCAGCATTTT

J gene: TRBJ2-2
D gene: TRBD2
clone size: -
V gene: TRBV5-1
CDR3 protein: CASSSPSGTSGGGTGELFF
CDR3 DNA: TGCGCCAGCAGCTCCCCTAGCGGGACCTCCGGGGGGGGCACCGGGGAGCTGTTTTTT

J gene: TRBJ2-1
D gene: -
clone size: -
V gene: TRBV21-1
CDR3 protein: CASSKALSSWYEQFF
CDR3 DNA: TGTGCCAGCAGCAAAGCGCTTTCTAGTTGGTATGAGCAGTTCTTC

J gene: TRBJ2-7
D gene: TRBD2
clone size: -
V gene: TRBV10-3
CDR3 protein: CAISESLAGGYSYEQYF
CDR3 DNA: TGTGCCATCAGTGAGTCCCTAGCGGGAGGGTACTCCTACGAGCAGTACTTC

J gene: TRBJ2-5
D gene: -
clone size: -
V gene: TRBV7-7
CDR3 protein: CASSLGRRGKETQYF
CDR3 DNA: TGTGCTAGCAGCTTAGGGCGAAGGGGGAAAGAGACCCAGTACTTC

J gene: TRBJ2-7
D gene: -
clone size: -
V gene: TRBV5-1
CDR3 protein: CASSLVQGTYEQYF
CDR3 DNA: TGCGCCAGCAGCCTAGTACAGGGCACCTACGAGCAGTACTTC

J gene: TRBJ1-4
D gene: TRBD1
clone size: once
V gene: TRBV30
CDR3 protein: CAWSAWTGGDEKLFF
CDR3 DNA: TGTGCCTGGAGTGCTTGGACAGGGGGGGATGAAAAACTGTTTTTT

J gene: TRBJ1-1
D gene: -
clone size: -
V gene: TRBV5-1
CDR3 protein: CASSLGTLNTEAFF
CDR3 DNA: TGCGCCAGCAGCTTGGGGACACTGAACACTGAAGCTTTCTTT

J gene: TRBJ2-1
D gene: TRBD2
clone size: -
V gene: TRBV6-1
CDR3 protein: CASSASYLAGRGNEQFF
CDR3 DNA: TGTGCCAGCAGTGCATCGTATCTAGCGGGAAGAGGTAATGAGCAGTTCTTC

J gene: TRBJ1-1
D gene: -
clone size: -
V gene: TRBV29-1
CDR3 protein: CSVPGDTEAFF
CDR3 DNA: TGCAGCGTTCCGGGGGACACTGAAGCTTTCTTT

J gene: TRBJ2-7
D gene: -
clone size: -
V gene: TRBV30
CDR3 protein: CALHNKGSYEQYF
CDR3 DNA: TGTGCCTTACACAATAAGGGGTCCTACGAGCAGTACTTC

J gene: TRBJ1-4
D gene: -
clone size: few
V gene: TRBV2
CDR3 protein: CASSEESRTATNEKLFF
CDR3 DNA: TGTGCCAGCAGTGAAGAGTCGAGGACAGCAACTAATGAAAAACTGTTTTTT

J gene: TRBJ2-1
D gene: -
clone size: -
V gene: TRBV19
CDR3 protein: CASSPLVSATYNEQFF
CDR3 DNA: TGTGCCAGTAGTCCCCTTGTTAGCGCCACCTACAATGAGCAGTTCTTC

J gene: TRBJ2-2
D gene: TRBD1
clone size: -
V gene: TRBV7-9
CDR3 protein: CAWLTGTGGRKGTGELFF
CDR3 DNA: TGTGCCTGGCTCACCGGGACAGGGGGCAGGAAGGGGACCGGGGAGCTGTTTTTT

J gene: TRBJ2-7
D gene: TRBD2
clone size: -
V gene: TRBV19
CDR3 protein: CASSIGTSDNEQYF
CDR3 DNA: TGTGCCAGTAGTATCGGGACTAGCGACAACGAGCAGTACTTC

J gene: TRBJ2-1
D gene: TRBD2
clone size: -
V gene: TRBV10-3
CDR3 protein: CAISERLAGGPYNEQFF
CDR3 DNA: TGTGCCATCAGCGAGAGACTAGCGGGAGGGCCCTACAATGAGCAGTTCTTC

J gene: TRBJ2-5
D gene: TRBD1
clone size: -
V gene: TRBV11-1
CDR3 protein: CASSPHRDSDLETQYF
CDR3 DNA: TGTGCCAGCAGCCCTCACCGGGACAGCGACTTGGAGACCCAGTACTTC